The present T cell receptor (beta chain) was sequenced within a study of T-cell memory formation after mild COVID-19. Only a few counts were recorded for this clonotype. This CDR3 is 16 amino acids long. Per the germline V gene, CDR1 is KGHSH and CDR2 is LQKENI. Trimming took off 3 bases at V and 3 bases at J, with 18 bases between the two ends. TCRdb called the 5' RACE reads again in MiXCR, with one record for every CDR3 protein. The sample has about 270,000 distinct CDR3 sequences, approximately 15% seen once. This rearrangement joins TRBV18 to TRBJ2-7, with a tentative D call TRBD1 (6 bases). Sample: PBMCs or a T cell subset sorted from them (not recorded which). This receptor was obtained from an adult woman who had mild COVID-19 (a few samples of this study predate the infection). Cell type and time point are not known. The CDR3 coding sequence is TGTGCCAGCTCACCTTCGACAGGCGCGACTATCTACGAGCAGTACTTC. It yields the protein CASSPSTGATIYEQYF. Supplemented by reference TRBV18 and TRBJ2-7, the full variable domain reads NAGVMQNPRHLVRRRGQEARLRCSPMKGHSHVYWYRQLPEEGLKFMVYLQKENIIDESGMPKERFSAEFPKEGPSILRIQQVVRGDSAAYFCASSPSTGATIYEQYFGPGTRLTVT.